Shown below are 22 T cell receptor beta chains from a single sample sequenced in a study of early T cells in non-severe SARS-CoV-2 infection. MiXCR, run by TCRdb on the 5' RACE reads, gives a single entry per CDR3 protein. Of tens of thousands of distinct CDR3 sequences in the sample, roughly 16% were seen once. Sequencing used whole blood. The source is an adult who was a healthcare worker with PCR-confirmed SARS-CoV-2 infection or an uninfected control (not recorded which).

This clonotype was seen a handful of times. The V and J genes are TRBV7-9 and TRBJ1-5; 7 nucleotides align to TRBD1. The CDR3 extends over 14 amino acids. J lost 5 bases, V lost 5 bases, and 6 bases had no gene match. Per the germline V gene, CDR1 is SEHNR and CDR2 is FQNEAQ (reference sequence). CDR3 nucleotide sequence: TGTGCCAGCAGCGCCGAGACAGGGTATCAGCCCCAGCATTTT. Translation gives CASSAETGYQPQHF.

In DNA, the CDR3 is TGTGCCAGCAGTTCCCTAGCGGGACCCTACAATGAGCAGTTCTTC. Amino acids: CASSSLAGPYNEQFF. V usage is TRBV7-9 and J usage is TRBJ2-1, with TRBD2 identical over 9 bases. V was clipped by 6 bases and J by 2 bases; unmatched bases: 5. Germline V gives CDR1 SEHNR, CDR2 FQNEAQ (reference sequence). The CDR3 contains 15 residues.

The rearrangement uses TRBV29-1 and TRBJ2-7; 8 bases line up with TRBD1. The J segment lost 5 bases and the V segment lost 0 bases, leaving 6 bases of the junction unmatched. The CDR3 runs 14 residues. CDR1 is SQVTM, CDR2 ANQGSEA, per germline. CDR3 region: CSVEDGQGYHEQYF. The CDR3 bases are TGCAGCGTTGAAGACGGACAGGGCTACCACGAGCAGTACTTC.

Ten or more counts support this clonotype. One end of the junction does not line up with germline, which may come from a read error. The rearrangement links TRBV7-3 to TRBJ1-1; D gene ambiguous. Germline values: CDR1 SGHTA, CDR2 FQGTGA. The CDR3 covers 14 residues. The CDR3, as DNA: TGTGCCAGCAGCTCCACCGGACGGAACACTGAAGTTTTCTTT. Translation: CASSSTGRNTEVFF.

This clonotype occurred many times. The chain combines TRBV12-3 or TRBV12-4 with TRBJ1-1; no clear D. V lost 2 bases, J lost 10 bases, and 14 bases lay in between. The CDR3 is 13 amino acids. In DNA, the CDR3 is TGTGCCAGCAGTTTACTGGGATTGGTTAGAGCTTTCTTT. Translating gives CASSLLGLVRAFF.

CDR3 region: CSAKTPATDTQYF. For the CDR3, the DNA is TGCAGTGCCAAGACTCCAGCCACAGATACGCAGTATTTT. This chain joins TRBV20-1 and TRBJ2-3; no clear D gene. CDR3 length: 13 amino acids. Germline lookup yields CDR1 DFQATT and CDR2 SNEGSKA (reference sequence). V lost 6 bases and J lost 2, with 12 bases in between.

This clonotype was counted a few times. The CDR3 coding sequence is TGTGCCAGCGGCAGGACAGAGTCTGGGGCCAACGTCCTGACTTTC. It encodes CASGRTESGANVLTF. The chain recombines TRBV11-1 with TRBJ2-6; a possible D gene is TRBD1 (6 bases). The germline gives CDR1 SGHAT, CDR2 FQDESV (reference sequence). The CDR3 runs to 15 residues. V dropped 8 bases and J dropped 1 base, with 12 bases sitting between them.

The chain has TRBV29-1 and TRBJ1-1; D is possibly TRBD1 (5 bases). CDR3 length: 14 residues. V lost 2 bases and J 1 base, leaving 11 bases between the germline ends. Per germline, CDR1 SQVTM and CDR2 ANQGSEA. CDR3 sequence (DNA): TGCAGCGTTGAAATTGGGGGACGGAACACTGAAGCTTTCTTT. Translated: CSVEIGGRNTEAFF.

V is TRBV9 and J is TRBJ2-1; no definite D call. CDR3 length: 15 residues. With 0 bases removed from V and 7 bases from J, the gap between germline ends came to 14 bases. CDR1 and CDR2 from the germline V gene are SGDLS and YYNGEE. CDR3 coding DNA: TGTGCCAGCAGCGTAGTTGCGGTGGATACGAATGAGCAGTTCTTC. It specifies CASSVVAVDTNEQFF. The entire variable domain, with the rest obtained from reference TRBV9 and TRBJ2-1, is as follows: DSGVTQTPKHLITATGQRVTLRCSPRSGDLSVYWYQQSLDQGLQFLIQYYNGEERAKGNILERFSAQQFPDLHSELNLSSLELGDSALYFCASSVVAVDTNEQFFGPGTRLTVL.

The CDR3, as DNA: TGCAGTGCTAGCCAACTCGGGACAGTCTATGGCTACACCTTC. This sequence encodes CSASQLGTVYGYTF. The chain couples TRBV20-1 to TRBJ1-2; 7 nucleotides line up with TRBD1. Germline assignment: CDR1 DFQATT and CDR2 SNEGSKA (reference sequence). The V gene end was trimmed by 3 bases and the J gene end by 4 bases; junction bases not matched to a gene: 8. This CDR3 is 14 amino acids long.

The DNA for the CDR3 is TGCAGCGTTATCGGACAGGGGGATGGTGGCTACACCTTC. It codes for CSVIGQGDGGYTF. This chain connects TRBV29-1 to TRBJ1-2, with TRBD1 matching 10 bases. Germline trimming cut 5 bases from V and 7 bases from J; bases unmatched to any gene: 7. The V gene's germline CDR1 is SQVTM and CDR2 ANQGSEA. The CDR3 consists of 13 residues. The entire variable domain, with the rest obtained from reference TRBV29-1 and TRBJ1-2, is as follows: SAVISQKPSRDICQRGTSLTIQCQVDSQVTMMFWYRQQPGQSLTLIATANQGSEATYESGFVIDKFPISRPNLTFSTLTVSNMSPEDSSIYLCSVIGQGDGGYTFGSGTRLTVV.

The chain links TRBV29-1 to TRBJ2-7; D is ambiguous. Trimming took 7 bases from V and 1 from J, leaving 14 bases between them. Germline CDR1 and CDR2: SQVTM and ANQGSEA. This CDR3 has 13 residues. CDR3 amino acids: CSAAVEFSYEQYF. The CDR3 nucleotides are TGCAGCGCGGCAGTTGAGTTTTCCTACGAGCAGTACTTC.

The J gene is TRBJ2-3, the V gene TRBV28, with 8 bases aligning to TRBD1. The CDR3 runs to 15 residues. Germline V gene lookup returns CDR1 MDHEN and CDR2 SYDVKM. J was trimmed by 1 base and V by 10 bases; bases with no gene match: 10. The CDR3, as DNA: TGTGCCACCGAAATGGACAGGGTTCGCACAGATACGCAGTATTTT. Protein product: CATEMDRVRTDTQYF.

This clonotype has ten or more counts. The chain couples TRBV20-1 to TRBJ2-2; tentative D call: TRBD1 (5 bases). This CDR3 contains 16 residues. Germline V gene sequence: CDR1 DFQATT, CDR2 SNEGSKA (reference sequence). V shed 0 bases and J shed 2 bases, with 13 bases lying between them. The CDR3 sequence is CSARDRGQGNTGELFF. CDR3 DNA: TGCAGTGCTAGAGATAGAGGCCAGGGAAACACCGGGGAGCTGTTTTTT.

This clonotype was observed at least ten times. This chain uses TRBV7-9 with TRBJ2-1; TRBD1 might be the D (6 bases). V shed 1 base and J shed 6 bases, with 13 bases lying between them. Germline V CDR1 and CDR2: SEHNR, FQNEAQ (reference sequence). The CDR3 contains 15 residues. The CDR3 bases are TGTGCCAGCAGCTTAGGAAAGGGGGTGGGCAATGAGCAGTTCTTC. Amino acids: CASSLGKGVGNEQFF.

This clonotype appeared many times. The chain recombines TRBV6-2 or TRBV6-3 with TRBJ1-1, with D uncertain. The CDR3 loop spans 13 amino acids. Trimming took 4 bases from V and 1 from J, leaving 7 bases between them. CDR1 MNHEY and CDR2 SVGEGT come from the germline V gene. The CDR3 spells CASSSLRNTEAFF. CDR3 coding DNA: TGTGCCAGCAGTTCTCTAAGGAACACTGAAGCTTTCTTT.

The chain joins TRBV4-2 to TRBJ1-3; maybe TRBD1 (5 bases). From germline, CDR1 is LGHNA and CDR2 YNFKEQ. V lost 0 bases and J 1 base, leaving 7 bases between the germline ends. CDR3 length: 15 amino acids. The CDR3 sequence: CASSQEGRSGNTIYF. Here the CDR3 DNA reads TGTGCCAGCAGCCAAGAGGGGCGTTCTGGAAACACCATATATTTT.

This clonotype was recorded a few times. The chain joins TRBV19 to TRBJ1-4; 7 nucleotides agree with TRBD1. V shed 2 bases and J 8 bases; nucleotides not matched to a gene: 8. CDR1 is LNHDA, CDR2 SQIVND, per germline (reference sequence). This CDR3 comprises 15 residues. CDR3 amino acids: CASSIRRRGDEKLFF. The CDR3 nucleotides are TGTGCCAGTAGTATAAGGCGCAGGGGGGACGAAAAACTGTTTTTT.

This clonotype occurred a few times. The chain is built from TRBV20-1 and TRBJ2-7, with D possibly matching TRBD2 (6 bases). CDR3 length: 12 residues. Per the germline V gene, CDR1 is DFQATT and CDR2 is SNEGSKA (reference sequence). Trimming took 5 bases from V and 9 from J, leaving 17 bases between them. Here the CDR3 DNA reads TGCAGTGCTGCACTAGCTGTTGGGGGGCAGTACTTC. Encoded protein: CSAALAVGGQYF.

V gene TRBV6-5 combines with J gene TRBJ1-6; D is unclear. Germline-derived CDR1 and CDR2 are MNHEY and SVGAGI. Between the trimmed V and J ends, which lost 5 bases and 6 bases, there was a span of 14 bases. The CDR3 covers 15 residues. The CDR3 is CASSKTTGANSPLHF. CDR3 bases: TGTGCCAGCAGTAAAACGACCGGAGCTAATTCACCCCTCCACTTT.

This clonotype has at least ten counts. CDR3 sequence: CASSRQVANQPQHF. DNA for the CDR3: TGTGCCAGCAGTAGACAGGTGGCCAATCAGCCCCAGCATTTT. This rearrangement joins TRBV2 to TRBJ1-5; D might be TRBD1 (6 bases). V was clipped by 5 bases and J by 3 bases, with 11 bases between them. Germline CDR1 SNHLY, CDR2 FYNNEI. The CDR3 spans 14 residues.

This clonotype was seen only a few times. The V and J genes are TRBV30 and TRBJ2-3; D gene unclear. Trimming shortened V by 0 bases and J by 1 base, and 14 bases separated the two germline ends. The germline CDR1 and CDR2 sequences are GTSNPN and SVGIG (reference sequence). This CDR3 contains 16 residues. The chain's CDR3 is CAWSVGLAVRTDTQYF. The CDR3 DNA reads TGTGCCTGGAGTGTTGGATTAGCAGTCCGCACAGATACGCAGTATTTT. The full variable domain, completed using reference TRBV30 and TRBJ2-3, is SQTIHQWPATLVQPVGSPLSLECTVEGTSNPNLYWYRQAAGRGLQLLFYSVGIGQISSEVPQNLSASRPQDRQFILSSKKLLLSDSGFYLCAWSVGLAVRTDTQYFGPGTRLTVL.